These 30 T cell receptor beta chains share one sample of origin, sequenced in a study of cytomegalovirus exposure and HLA in healthy donors (dated by TCRdb to between 2016 and 2019). To prepare the library, the immunoSEQ multiplex PCR assay was applied. For the multiplex PCR, a mixture combining 60 forward primers for TCR Vbeta segments and 13 reverse primers for TCR Jbeta segments was used. TCRdb provides this immuneACCESS table in a form limited to in-frame rearrangements. Some clones are lacking; in checked studies, under half of them reflect an unresolved V gene, and why the rest are absent is not known. The sample table holds about 190,000 clones, of which roughly 83% were seen once. The ten largest account for roughly 1.6% of the sample. Material: PBMCs. Every receptor here comes from a woman in her fifties or sixties in good health and CMV-seronegative.

This chain connects TRBV19 to TRBJ2-5; D gene uncertain. Germline V gene sequence: CDR1 LNHDA, CDR2 SQIVND (reference sequence). Trimming removed 7 bases from V and 5 bases from J, with 20 bases in between. This CDR3 has 15 residues. This CDR3 is CASNPRGLAGETQYF. The DNA for the CDR3 is TGTGCCAGTAACCCTAGAGGCCTGGCCGGGGAGACCCAGTACTTC.

The chain uses TRBV6-5 and TRBJ1-1; no definite D call. The CDR3 runs to 12 residues. V lost 9 bases and J 0 bases, leaving 8 bases between the germline ends. Germline V gives CDR1 MNHEY, CDR2 SVGAGI. The CDR3 loop is CASSRVNTEAFF. The CDR3 bases are TGTGCCAGTTCGAGGGTGAACACTGAAGCTTTCTTT.

This clone has more than one count but fewer than ten. This chain joins TRBV19 and TRBJ2-7; TRBD1 agrees at 8 bases. V shed 5 bases and J 2 bases; nucleotides not matched to a gene: 8. The CDR3 totals 15 residues. The germline V gene has CDR1 LNHDA and CDR2 SQIVND (reference sequence). The CDR3 DNA reads as TGTGCCAGTAGTCCTCGCGGGACAGGAACCTACGAGCAGTACTTC. Its protein product is CASSPRGTGTYEQYF.

The CDR3 is CASSLVGTANTEAFF. The CDR3 DNA reads TGTGCCAGCAGCCTCGTTGGGACAGCTAACACTGAAGCTTTCTTT. V usage is TRBV7-2 and J usage is TRBJ1-1, with 7 bases aligning to TRBD1. J was trimmed by 2 bases and V by 5 bases; bases with no gene match: 8. This CDR3 has 15 amino acids. Looked up from germline, CDR1 is SGHTA and CDR2 is FQGNSA.

The chain uses TRBV13 and TRBJ1-6; D is ambiguous. In germline, CDR1 is PRHDT, CDR2 FYEKMQ (reference sequence). V lost 5 bases, J lost 10 bases, and 15 bases lay in between. CDR3 length: 14 residues. The chain's CDR3 is CASSNRASGSPLHF. The CDR3 DNA follows: TGTGCCAGCAGCAACCGGGCCTCGGGATCACCCCTCCACTTT.

This chain joins TRBV7-2 and TRBJ2-1; D gene ambiguous. Germline-derived CDR1 and CDR2 are SGHTA and FQGNSA. This CDR3 has 13 amino acids. V was cut by 1 base and J by 8 bases, with 9 bases left in between. CDR3 DNA sequence: TGTGCCAGCAGCTTAGAGCGTCTCTATGAGCAGTTCTTC. This translates into CASSLERLYEQFF.

This chain links TRBV9 with TRBJ2-6, with 13 positions matching TRBD2. Germline V gene data show CDR1 as SGDLS and CDR2 as YYNGEE. The CDR3 consists of 22 residues. V was pared by 4 bases and J by 1 base, with 17 bases of the junction left unmatched. DNA of the CDR3: TGTGCCAGCAGCTACCCGACTAGCGGGAGGACGGGCGAGGTTTCTGGGGCCAACGTCCTGACTTTC. Its protein product is CASSYPTSGRTGEVSGANVLTF.

The rearrangement uses TRBV5-1 and TRBJ1-5; D is undetermined. Germline CDR1 is SGHRS and CDR2 is YFSETQ. The CDR3 sequence is 15 residues long. V lost 4 bases to trimming and J lost 0 bases, with 11 bases between them. The CDR3 DNA reads as TGCGCCAGCAGCCTTGACGGGTATAGCAATCAGCCCCAGCATTTT. It yields the protein CASSLDGYSNQPQHF. The entire variable domain, with the rest obtained from reference TRBV5-1 and TRBJ1-5, is as follows: KAGVTQTPRYLIKTRGQQVTLSCSPISGHRSVSWYQQTPGQGLQFLFEYFSETQRNKGNFPGRFSGRQFSNSRSEMNVSTLELGDSALYLCASSLDGYSNQPQHFGDGTRLSIL.

The chain couples TRBV11-2 to TRBJ1-1; 7 bases align to TRBD1. The germline CDR1 and CDR2 sequences are SGHAT and FQNNGV. V shed 10 bases, J shed 0 bases, and the junction held 8 bases outside the gene matches. CDR3 size: 14 residues. CDR3 sequence reads: CATLTGTVNTEAFF. The CDR3 DNA reads TGTGCCACATTAACCGGGACAGTGAACACTGAAGCTTTCTTT. Together with reference TRBV11-2 and TRBJ1-1, the CDR3 gives the full variable domain: EAGVAQSPRYKIIEKRQSVAFWCNPISGHATLYWYQQILGQGPKLLIQFQNNGVVDDSQLPKDRFSAERLKGVDSTLKIQPAKLEDSAVYLCATLTGTVNTEAFFGQGTRLTVV.

The gene calls are TRBV18 and TRBJ1-5; D not certain. V was trimmed by 2 bases and J by 1 base, leaving 12 bases between them. Per the germline V gene, CDR1 is KGHSH and CDR2 is LQKENI. This CDR3 is 16 amino acids long. The CDR3 DNA follows: TGTGCCAGCTCACCAACCGACATTCTGAGCAATCAGCCCCAGCATTTT. This translates into CASSPTDILSNQPQHF.

The chain has TRBV5-8 and TRBJ1-1, with D unclear. The CDR3 contains 14 residues. Looked up from germline, CDR1 is SGHTS and CDR2 is YDEGEE. Trimming left V 0 bases short and J 5 bases short, with 11 bases between. The CDR3 DNA sequence: TGTGCCAGCAGCTTGGAAGCATGGGCAACTGAAGCTTTCTTT. Translated, it gives CASSLEAWATEAFF.

The chain is built from TRBV2 and TRBJ2-3, with 10 bases identical to TRBD1. Unmatched junction bases numbered 6, after V lost 6 bases and J lost 6 bases. CDR3 length: 14 amino acids. Looked up from germline, CDR1 is SNHLY and CDR2 is FYNNEI. For the CDR3, the DNA is TGTGCCAGCAGGGACGACAGGGGGCGGGATACGCAGTATTTT. Protein sequence: CASRDDRGRDTQYF.

The genes are TRBV5-4 and TRBJ1-2; TRBD1 might be the D (6 bases). V dropped 4 bases and J dropped 5 bases, with 15 bases sitting between them. There are 14 residues in the CDR3. Germline V CDR1 and CDR2: SGHNT, YYREEE (reference sequence). CDR3 residues: CASSARTARYGYTF. CDR3 DNA: TGTGCCAGCAGCGCGCGGACAGCGAGGTATGGCTACACCTTC.

The chain combines TRBV18 with TRBJ2-7; 12 nucleotides agree with TRBD2. CDR3 length: 14 residues. Trimming removed 3 bases from V and 4 bases from J; junction bases left unmatched: 1. The germline CDR1 and CDR2 sequences are KGHSH and LQKENI. CDR3 sequence reads: CASSPTSGRYEQYF. The DNA of the CDR3 is TGTGCCAGCTCACCTACTAGCGGGAGGTACGAGCAGTACTTC.

The chain carries TRBV5-1 and TRBJ2-1, with a possible D match to TRBD2 (5 bases). V lost 4 bases and J 2 bases, leaving 19 bases between the germline ends. The CDR3 has 17 residues. Germline values: CDR1 SGHRS, CDR2 YFSETQ. DNA for the CDR3: TGCGCCAGCAGCGACTCCCGGGGAGCCCGAACCTACAATGAGCAGTTCTTC. As protein: CASSDSRGARTYNEQFF.

This sequence joins TRBV28 and TRBJ2-1, with 11 bases matching TRBD2. The V gene end was trimmed by 6 bases and the J gene end by 7 bases; junction bases not matched to a gene: 8. Looked up from germline, CDR1 is MDHEN and CDR2 is SYDVKM. This CDR3 has 15 residues. The CDR3 reads CASRVSGRANNEQFF. In DNA form, the CDR3 reads TGTGCCAGCAGGGTTAGCGGGAGGGCCAATAATGAGCAGTTCTTC. Looking up the rest from reference TRBV28 and TRBJ2-1 gives the full variable domain: DVKVTQSSRYLVKRTGEKVFLECVQDMDHENMFWYRQDPGLGLRLIYFSYDVKMKEKGDIPEGYSVSREKKERFSLILESASTNQTSMYLCASRVSGRANNEQFFGPGTRLTVL.

This chain uses TRBV4-3 with TRBJ2-3; TRBD2 is a possible D gene (5 bases). Trimming took off 0 bases at V and 2 bases at J, with 21 bases between the two ends. Germline V gene data show CDR1 as LGHNA and CDR2 as YSLEER. CDR3 length equals 19 residues. The CDR3 reads CASSQDRSPRASHTDTQYF. CDR3 sequence (DNA): TGCGCCAGCAGCCAAGATCGGTCCCCGCGGGCTAGCCACACAGATACGCAGTATTTT.

V usage is TRBV6-5 and J usage is TRBJ2-5; 7 positions match TRBD1. The assigned J gene may be wrong: the sequence end matches TRBJ2-7 better. The CDR3 contains 14 residues. The germline CDR1 and CDR2 sequences are MNHEY and SVGAGI. CDR3 sequence: CASSFLRTGTEQYF. The DNA for the CDR3 is TGTGCCAGCAGTTTCCTCAGGACAGGAACCGAGCAGTACTTC.

The V call is TRBV30, the J call TRBJ1-3; D is unresolved. Germline CDR1 and CDR2: GTSNPN and SVGIG (reference sequence). V shed 6 bases and J shed 0 bases, with 15 bases lying between them. This CDR3 region has 15 residues. The CDR3 loop is CACHATGISGNTIYF. The CDR3 nucleotides read TGTGCCTGCCATGCCACGGGAATCTCTGGAAACACCATATATTTT.

The chain couples TRBV4-1 to TRBJ1-1; 9 bases are a match to TRBD1. In germline, CDR1 is MGHRA, CDR2 YSYEKL. Losses at the gene ends were 4 bases for V and 7 bases for J; bases not matched to a gene: 4. The CDR3 spans 13 residues. Written as DNA, the CDR3 is TGCGCCAGCAGCCGACGGACAGGGGATGAAGCTTTCTTT. It encodes CASSRRTGDEAFF.

This clone was picked up a small number of times. V is TRBV4-1 and J is TRBJ1-2; 11 nucleotides line up with TRBD1. This CDR3 contains 19 residues. Germline CDR1 and CDR2: MGHRA and YSYEKL. V lost 3 bases, J lost 7 bases, and 19 bases stayed unmatched. In nucleotides, the CDR3 is TGCGCCAGCAGCCATTTCGGAGGGGGGACAGGGGGGGGGAGACGTGGCTACACCTTC. Its protein is CASSHFGGGTGGGRRGYTF.

The chain couples TRBV18 to TRBJ2-5, with a weak D call TRBD1 (5 bases). The CDR3 runs 14 residues. V lost 1 base and J lost 1, with 7 bases in between. CDR1 is KGHSH, CDR2 LQKENI, per germline. The chain's CDR3 is CASSPQGIQETQYF. The CDR3 DNA follows: TGTGCCAGCTCACCACAGGGGATCCAAGAGACCCAGTACTTC.

V usage is TRBV27 and J usage is TRBJ1-1; 9 bases are a match to TRBD1. The CDR3 runs to 15 residues. CDR1 and CDR2 from the germline V gene are MNHEY and SMNVEV (reference sequence). The J segment lost 1 base and the V segment lost 1 base, leaving 1 base of the junction unmatched. This CDR3 is CASSLWGQGNTEAFF. The DNA for the CDR3 is TGTGCCAGCAGTTTATGGGGACAGGGGAACACTGAAGCTTTCTTT.

The gene calls are TRBV5-1 and TRBJ1-1; a possible D gene is TRBD1 (6 bases). There are 15 residues in the CDR3. The ends were cut back, 1 base at V and 3 bases at J, with 13 bases in the middle. CDR1 is SGHRS and CDR2 is YFSETQ in the germline V gene. The CDR3 sequence is CASSLWGGEDTEAFF. The CDR3 DNA follows: TGCGCCAGCAGCTTGTGGGGGGGCGAGGACACTGAAGCTTTCTTT.

The chain carries TRBV5-6 and TRBJ2-7; 11 positions agree with TRBD2. V dropped 0 bases and J dropped 4; count of bases not matched to a gene: 6. The CDR3 totals 16 residues. The germline V gene has CDR1 SGHDT and CDR2 YYEEEE. The CDR3: CASSLGVAGGVYEQYF. The DNA for the CDR3 is TGTGCCAGCAGCTTGGGGGTAGCGGGAGGGGTATACGAGCAGTACTTC. The variable domain in full, with the rest retrieved from reference TRBV5-6 and TRBJ2-7, is DAGVTQSPTHLIKTRGQQVTLRCSPKSGHDTVSWYQQALGQGPQFIFQYYEEEERQRGNFPDRFSGHQFPNYSSELNVNALLLGDSALYLCASSLGVAGGVYEQYFGPGTRLTVT.

The CDR3 bases are TGCAGCGTTGAAGTGGACAGAGCCTACGAGCAGTACTTC. Residues: CSVEVDRAYEQYF. This chain uses TRBV29-1 with TRBJ2-7; possible D gene TRBD1, 6 bases. Germline loops: CDR1 SQVTM, CDR2 ANQGSEA. V dropped 1 base and J dropped 2 bases, with 9 bases sitting between them. This CDR3 comprises 13 residues.

The chain is built from TRBV5-8 and TRBJ2-5; a weak D match, TRBD2 (5 bases). The germline CDR1 and CDR2 sequences are SGHTS and YDEGEE. This CDR3 is built from 15 residues. V was cut by 0 bases and J by 5 bases, with 14 bases left in between. Written as DNA, the CDR3 is TGTGCCAGCAGCTTGGATAGAGGAGGTGGGGAGACCCAGTACTTC. This encodes CASSLDRGGGETQYF.

V is TRBV10-3 and J is TRBJ1-2; 8 positions agree with TRBD1. The CDR3 spans 14 residues. CDR1 and CDR2 (germline): ENHRY, SYGVKD. Trimming removed 2 bases from V and 4 bases from J; junction bases left unmatched: 3. CDR3 sequence reads: CAISEDRGVYGYTF. The CDR3 region has the DNA TGTGCCATCAGTGAGGACAGGGGAGTCTATGGCTACACCTTC.

V usage is TRBV11-1 and J usage is TRBJ2-1; the match to TRBD2 covers 8 bases. V was pared by 5 bases and J by 0 bases, with 15 bases of the junction left unmatched. CDR1 is SGHAT and CDR2 is FQDESV in the germline V gene (reference sequence). The CDR3 consists of 19 residues. The CDR3 protein is CASSAGLGKKTSSYNEQFF. The DNA for the CDR3 is TGTGCCAGCAGCGCGGGACTAGGAAAAAAAACAAGCTCCTACAATGAGCAGTTCTTC.

This chain links TRBV18 with TRBJ2-5; 7 bases fit TRBD2. Germline values: CDR1 KGHSH, CDR2 LQKENI. The CDR3 sequence is 12 residues long. V dropped 3 bases and J dropped 7; count of bases not matched to a gene: 2. This chain's CDR3 is CASSPGGGTQYF. In nucleotides, the CDR3 is TGTGCCAGCTCACCTGGCGGGGGGACCCAGTACTTC.